The rows below give T cell receptor beta chains drawn from one sample of a study of blood T cell repertoires in COVID-19. TCRdb keeps only in-frame clones here, not all; method: immunoSEQ multiplex PCR. The sample has about 120,000 clones, around nine tenths seen once; the top ten hold 8.4%. The sample taken for sequencing was peripheral blood. The receptors stem from a woman in her 70s who had recovered from COVID-19. The CDR3 runs from the conserved cysteine through the conserved F or W. Each record gives: D gene, J gene, V gene, clone size, CDR3 DNA, CDR3 protein. The D gene is left open where the match is weak. Size is omitted from some rows. Given values are once, few, many or a class for expanded clones.

. TRBJ2-5 TRBV6-2/TRBV6-3 . TGTGCCAGCAGTTACACGGTCAAGAGCGCTGGCCAAGAGACCCAGTACTTC CASSYTVKSAGQETQYF
. TRBJ2-1 TRBV30 . TGTGCCTGGAACAACCGCGGGTTAGGATACAATGAGCAGTTCTTC CAWNNRGLGYNEQFF
. TRBJ2-1 TRBV12-3/TRBV12-4 few TGTGCCAGTCAAGGCGGGGACAATGAGCAGTTCTTC CASQGGDNEQFF
. TRBJ1-5 TRBV21-1 . TGTGCCAGCAGCCAGCCTCCCGACAGGCATCATCAGCCCCAGCATTTT CASSQPPDRHHQPQHF
TRBD1 TRBJ2-1 TRBV11-2 . TGTGCCAGCAGCTTAGGGGAGGGCGGGACAGGGTTTACCAATGAGCAGTTCTTC CASSLGEGGTGFTNEQFF
TRBD1 TRBJ1-2 TRBV11-2 . TGTGCCAGCAGCTTAATGTTGGGACCTCAAGGGGGCGGCTACACCTTC CASSLMLGPQGGGYTF
. TRBJ1-5 TRBV5-5 . TGTGCCAGCAGCTCTGCCGTGACGGGCGGGCGTAGCAATCAGCCCCAGCATTTT CASSSAVTGGRSNQPQHF
TRBD1 TRBJ1-1 TRBV6-5 . TGTGCCAGCACCGAACAGGGGGCGAGGACTGAAGCTTTCTTT CASTEQGARTEAFF
TRBD2 TRBJ2-5 TRBV27 . TGTGCCAGCAGTCAGCGGGAGCGGGAGACCCAGTACTTC CASSQRERETQYF
. TRBJ1-1 TRBV12-3/TRBV12-4 . TGTGCCAGCAGGAAGCGACAGGACGCTGAAGCTTTCTTT CASRKRQDAEAFF
. TRBJ2-7 TRBV7-2 few TGTGCCAGCAGGGGGCAACGAGGCGAGCAGTACTTC CASRGQRGEQYF
. TRBJ1-4 TRBV4-2 . TGTGCCAGCAGCCAAGTTAGCACCGGAACTAATGAAAAACTGTTTTTT CASSQVSTGTNEKLFF
TRBD2 TRBJ2-7 TRBV9 . TGTGCCAGCAGCGCCCTCGGGGGGAACGAGCAGTACTTC CASSALGGNEQYF
. TRBJ2-1 TRBV6-5 . TGTGCCAGCAGTTACTCTACAGGGTTATCCTACAATGAGCAGTTCTTC CASSYSTGLSYNEQFF
TRBD1 TRBJ1-5 TRBV30 once TGTGCCTGGAGTGTAGGACAGGGTTTTAATCAGCCCCAGCATTTT CAWSVGQGFNQPQHF
. TRBJ2-2 TRBV5-1 few TGCGCCAGCAGCAAACTGACAGGGACGGGAGCCGGGGAGCTGTTTTTT CASSKLTGTGAGELFF
. TRBJ2-1 TRBV6-5 . TGTGCCAGTCTCCTCTTTGCGATCTCCTACAATGAGCAGTTCTTC CASLLFAISYNEQFF
. TRBJ1-4 TRBV28 . TGTGCCAGCAGTCCGACGGGGGGGACTAATGAAAAACTGTTTTTT CASSPTGGTNEKLFF
. TRBJ1-5 TRBV4-2 . TGTGCCAGCAGCCAAGAAGGCGGCAGAGCCAATCAGCCCCAGCATTTT CASSQEGGRANQPQHF
TRBD1 TRBJ1-6 TRBV7-2 once TGTGCCAGCAGCTTAGCACAGGGGAATTCACCCCTCCACTTT CASSLAQGNSPLHF
TRBD2 TRBJ2-7 TRBV2 . TGTGCCAGCAGTGCGGGAGGCCGTTGGGACGAGCAGTACTTC CASSAGGRWDEQYF
TRBD1 TRBJ2-7 TRBV27 . TGTGCCAGCAGTTGGCCGGGACAGGGTCTCCACGAGCAGTACTTC CASSWPGQGLHEQYF
. TRBJ2-5 TRBV24-1 . TGTGCCACCAGTGACCCCGTTGAGGGGGGGGCCCAATCTGAGACCCAGTACTTC CATSDPVEGGAQSETQYF
TRBD1 TRBJ2-3 TRBV19 . TGTGCCAGTAGTCTCCCCGGGACAGGGGGAGTGAATACGCAGTATTTT CASSLPGTGGVNTQYF